This T cell receptor (beta chain) was retrieved from a study of siplizumab effects on memory and regulatory T cells. Study-wide points: It seemed that naive T cells were more diverse than memory cells and were major contributors to the alloresponse.

Remarks on this clone: Antigen specificity is unknown.

The CDR3 spans 15 residues. Per the germline V gene, CDR1 is SGHTA and CDR2 is FQGNSA. The V and J ends lost 4 bases and 1 base, in that order; junction bases with no gene match: 3. TCRdb's table, derived via immunoSEQ multiplex PCR, lists solely in-frame clones and lacks some. Counted here are 50,000 to 75,000 clones, around 79% occurring once; the ten biggest clones make up approximately 0.4%. The gene calls are TRBV7-2 and TRBJ2-3; TRBD1 agrees at 9 bases. The specimen was memory CD4+ T cells sorted from blood. This receptor was obtained from a human donor in good health. CDR3: CASSSQGAGTDTQYF. The DNA of the CDR3 is TGTGCCAGCAGCTCACAGGGGGCAGGCACAGATACGCAGTATTTT.